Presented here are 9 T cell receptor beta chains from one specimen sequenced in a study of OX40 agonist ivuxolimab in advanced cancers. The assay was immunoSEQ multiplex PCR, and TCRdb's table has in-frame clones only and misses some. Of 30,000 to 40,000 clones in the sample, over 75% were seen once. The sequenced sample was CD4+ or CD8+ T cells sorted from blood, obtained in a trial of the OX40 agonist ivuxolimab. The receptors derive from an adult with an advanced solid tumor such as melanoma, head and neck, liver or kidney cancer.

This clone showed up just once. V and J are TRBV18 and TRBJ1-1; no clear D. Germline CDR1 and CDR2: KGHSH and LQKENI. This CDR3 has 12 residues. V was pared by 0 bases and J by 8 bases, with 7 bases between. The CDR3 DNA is TGTGCCAGCTCACCACCTTCCAGGGAAGCTTTCTTT. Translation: CASSPPSREAFF.

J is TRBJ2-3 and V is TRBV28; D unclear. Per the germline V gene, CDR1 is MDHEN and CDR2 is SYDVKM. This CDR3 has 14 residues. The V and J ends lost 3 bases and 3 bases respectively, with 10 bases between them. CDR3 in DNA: TGTGCCAGCAGTTTGGTCAGGCGTACAGATACGCAGTATTTT. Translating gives CASSLVRRTDTQYF.

CDR3 DNA sequence: TGTGCCAGCAGCCCAGGGGTCCAAAACATTCAGTACTTC. It specifies CASSPGVQNIQYF. The V call is TRBV7-2, the J call TRBJ2-4, with D tentatively TRBD1 (6 bases). V shed 5 bases and J shed 5 bases, with 10 bases lying between them. The CDR3 sequence is 13 residues long. Per the germline V gene, CDR1 is SGHTA and CDR2 is FQGNSA.

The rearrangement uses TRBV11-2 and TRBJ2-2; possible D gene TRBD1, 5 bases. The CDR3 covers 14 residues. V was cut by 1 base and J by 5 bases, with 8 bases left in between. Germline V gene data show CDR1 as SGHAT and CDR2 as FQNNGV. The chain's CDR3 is CASSLVRGTGELFF. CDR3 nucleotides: TGTGCCAGCAGCTTAGTTAGGGGAACCGGGGAGCTGTTTTTT.

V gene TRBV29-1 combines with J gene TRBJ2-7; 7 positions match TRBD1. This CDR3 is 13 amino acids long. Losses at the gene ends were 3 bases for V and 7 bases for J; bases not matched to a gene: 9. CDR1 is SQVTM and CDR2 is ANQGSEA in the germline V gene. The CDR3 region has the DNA TGCAGCGTTGACCCCAACAGGGGTGGGGAGCAGTACTTC. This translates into CSVDPNRGGEQYF.

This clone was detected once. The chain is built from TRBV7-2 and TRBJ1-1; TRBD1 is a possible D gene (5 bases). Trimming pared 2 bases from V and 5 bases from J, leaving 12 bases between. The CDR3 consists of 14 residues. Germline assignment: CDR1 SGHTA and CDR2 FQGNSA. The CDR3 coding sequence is TGTGCCAGCAGCTTATTATTAGGGGCGACTGAAGCTTTCTTT. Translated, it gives CASSLLLGATEAFF.

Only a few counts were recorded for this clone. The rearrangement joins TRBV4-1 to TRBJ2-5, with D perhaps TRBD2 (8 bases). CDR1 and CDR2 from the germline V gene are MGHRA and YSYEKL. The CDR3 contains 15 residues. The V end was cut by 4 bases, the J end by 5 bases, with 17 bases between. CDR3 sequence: CASSLPGRGRETQYF. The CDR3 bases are TGCGCCAGCAGCCTCCCCGGGAGGGGGCGGGAGACCCAGTACTTC.

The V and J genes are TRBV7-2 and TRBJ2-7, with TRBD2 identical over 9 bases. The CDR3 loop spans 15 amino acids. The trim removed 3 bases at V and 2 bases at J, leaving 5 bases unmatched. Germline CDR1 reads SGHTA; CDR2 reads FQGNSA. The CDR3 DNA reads TGTGCCAGCAGCTTCAGCCTAGCGGGGACCTACGAGCAGTACTTC. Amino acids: CASSFSLAGTYEQYF.

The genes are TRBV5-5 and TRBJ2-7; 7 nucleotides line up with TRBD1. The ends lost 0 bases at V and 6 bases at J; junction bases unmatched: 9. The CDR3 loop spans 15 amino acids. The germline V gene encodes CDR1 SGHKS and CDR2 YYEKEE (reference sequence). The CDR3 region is CASSLAVRGKSEQYF. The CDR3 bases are TGTGCCAGCAGCTTGGCGGTCAGGGGGAAAAGCGAGCAGTACTTC.